This T cell receptor (beta chain) was observed in a study of blood T cells in healthy people across ages. This CDR3 has 15 amino acids. The germline V gene has CDR1 LGHDT and CDR2 YNNKEL (reference sequence). The junction had 5 bases not matched to a gene; V was cut back by 7 bases and J by 1 base. The use of a sample-barcoded 5' primer and a J-beta primer mix characterized a second PCR of about 7 to 12 cycles. Each cDNA molecule carried a tag from a template-switch adaptor that contained 12 random nucleotides. TCRdb called the 5' RACE reads again in MiXCR, with one record for every CDR3 protein. The sample has approximately 600,000 distinct CDR3 sequences, under 70% seen once.

This sequence originates from a man in his fifties or sixties in good health. The sequenced sample consisted of blood. The chain joins TRBV3-1 to TRBJ2-5, with 11 bases identical to TRBD2. CDR3 protein: CASILAGGPQETQYF. The CDR3 DNA is TGTGCCAGCATTTTAGCGGGGGGGCCCCAAGAGACCCAGTACTTC.